The T cell receptor (beta chain) under discussion was sequenced for a study of cytomegalovirus exposure and HLA in healthy donors. Germline CDR1 reads SGHRS; CDR2 reads YFSETQ. The CDR3 is made up of 15 amino acids. With 0 bases clipped from V and 10 bases from J, the junction kept 5 bases outside the gene matches. This PCR relied on a set of 60 Vbeta primers and 13 Jbeta primers. Clones were read by immunoSEQ multiplex PCR, and TCRdb kept only the in-frame ones, dropping some. The data contain 150,000 to 200,000 clones, 80% to 90% of them seen just once; the ten biggest clones take up around 4.8%. Sequenced input: PBMCs. J is TRBJ2-1 and V is TRBV5-1; TRBD1 aligns across 12 bases. This clonotype was obtained from a girl aged 5-17 years in good health and CMV-seropositive. CDR3 in DNA: TGCGCCAGCAGCTTGGAGGGACAGGGGGCGAGGGAGCAGTTCTTC. It translates to CASSLEGQGAREQFF.